This TCR beta chain emerged from a study of blood T cell repertoires in COVID-19. Data came from immunoSEQ multiplex PCR; TCRdb stores just in-frame clones and leaves some out. The data contain roughly 60,000 clones, almost 95% of them singletons. In germline, CDR1 is GTSNPN, CDR2 SVGIG (reference sequence). The CDR3 loop spans 16 amino acids. With V trimmed by 3 bases and J by 2 bases, 9 bases remained unmatched. J is TRBJ2-4 and V is TRBV30; 8 nucleotides agree with TRBD1. The clonotype was recovered from a man aged 50 to 59 with active COVID-19. The sample was peripheral blood. Here the CDR3 reads CAWRPQGAGSKNIQYF. In nucleotides, the CDR3 is TGTGCCTGGAGACCCCAGGGGGCCGGGTCCAAAAACATTCAGTACTTC. Full variable domain (rest looked up from reference TRBV30 and TRBJ2-4): SQTIHQWPATLVQPVGSPLSLECTVEGTSNPNLYWYRQAAGRGLQLLFYSVGIGQISSEVPQNLSASRPQDRQFILSSKKLLLSDSGFYLCAWRPQGAGSKNIQYFGAGTRLSVL.